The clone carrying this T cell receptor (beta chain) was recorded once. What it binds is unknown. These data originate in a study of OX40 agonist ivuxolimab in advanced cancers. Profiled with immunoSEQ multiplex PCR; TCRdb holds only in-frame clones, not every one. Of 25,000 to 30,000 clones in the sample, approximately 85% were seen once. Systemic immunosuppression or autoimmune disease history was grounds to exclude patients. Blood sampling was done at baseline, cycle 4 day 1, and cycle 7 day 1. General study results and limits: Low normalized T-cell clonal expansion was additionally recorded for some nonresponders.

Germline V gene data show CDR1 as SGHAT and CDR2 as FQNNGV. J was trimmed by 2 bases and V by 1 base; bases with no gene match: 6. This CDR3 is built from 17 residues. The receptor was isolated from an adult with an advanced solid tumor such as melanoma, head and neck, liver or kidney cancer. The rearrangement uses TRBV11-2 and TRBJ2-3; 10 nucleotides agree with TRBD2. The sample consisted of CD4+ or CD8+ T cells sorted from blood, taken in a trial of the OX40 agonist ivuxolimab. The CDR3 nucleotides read TGTGCCAGCAGCTTAGCGGCTAGCGGGAGATACACAGATACGCAGTATTTT. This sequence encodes CASSLAASGRYTDTQYF.